The clone carrying this T cell receptor (beta chain) is categorized as medium-sized. Each CDR3 protein is one row after TCRdb ran MiXCR on the PCR reads. The sample includes 15,000 to 20,000 distinct CDR3 sequences, 45% to 50% of them seen just once. Germline values: CDR1 SGHVS, CDR2 FNYEAQ. The CDR3 contains 14 residues. Germline trimming cut 5 bases from V and 6 bases from J; bases unmatched to any gene: 9. The sample belongs to a study of tumor-infiltrating lymphocytes in oesophageal squamous cell carcinoma. This chain links TRBV7-6 with TRBJ1-2; TRBD1 matches at 7 bases. The specimen sequenced was normal esophageal tissue next to the tumor. The TCR sequence derives from a female donor with esophageal squamous cell carcinoma. In nucleotides, the CDR3 is TGTGCCAGCAGCCAAGGAGGCAGGGGGGATGGCTACACCTTC. Translating gives CASSQGGRGDGYTF. The variable domain in full, with the rest retrieved from reference TRBV7-6 and TRBJ1-2, is GAGVSQSPRYKVTKRGQDVALRCDPISGHVSLYWYRQALGQGPEFLTYFNYEAQQDKSGLPNDRFSAERPEGSISTLTIQRTEQRDSAMYRCASSQGGRGDGYTFGSGTRLTVV.